In this sample, the clone carrying this TCR beta chain turned up a few times. This CDR3 spans 13 amino acids. V lost 3 bases and J 2 bases, leaving 8 bases between the germline ends. These data belong to a study of blood T cells in healthy people across ages. Through a sample-barcoded 5' primer and a J-beta primer mix, a second PCR was run for roughly 6 to 12 cycles. Each CDR3 protein gets one entry after TCRdb re-called the 5' RACE reads with MiXCR. The sample comprises roughly 700,000 distinct CDR3 sequences, roughly 25% of which are singletons, and more than 7.5% rests with the top ten. These data were also reused for a study on T cells of mothers and their children. That work states: For each mother, over 9.5 million TCR beta CDR3 reads were obtained, and for each child, 2.5 million to 3 million.

The sample comprised blood. The chain carries TRBV12-3 or TRBV12-4 and TRBJ2-7, with D hard to call. This clonotype was obtained from a boy aged 5-17 years in good health. CDR3 in amino acids: CASSFQQPYEQYF. Written as DNA, the CDR3 is TGTGCCAGCAGTTTCCAGCAGCCCTACGAGCAGTACTTC.